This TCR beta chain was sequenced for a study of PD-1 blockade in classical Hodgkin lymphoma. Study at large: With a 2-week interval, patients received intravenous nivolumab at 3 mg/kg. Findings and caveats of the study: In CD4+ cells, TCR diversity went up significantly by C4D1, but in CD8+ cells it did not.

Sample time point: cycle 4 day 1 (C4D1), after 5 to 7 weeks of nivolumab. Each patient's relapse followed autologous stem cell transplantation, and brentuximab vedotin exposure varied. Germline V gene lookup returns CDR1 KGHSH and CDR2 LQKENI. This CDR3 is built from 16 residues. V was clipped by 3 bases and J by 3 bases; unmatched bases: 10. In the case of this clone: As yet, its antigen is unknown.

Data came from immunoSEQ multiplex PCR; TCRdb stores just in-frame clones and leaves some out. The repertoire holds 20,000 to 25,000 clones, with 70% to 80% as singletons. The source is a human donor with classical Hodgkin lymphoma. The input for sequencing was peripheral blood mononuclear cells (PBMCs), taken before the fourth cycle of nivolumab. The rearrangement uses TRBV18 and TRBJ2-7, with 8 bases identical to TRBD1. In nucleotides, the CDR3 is TGTGCCAGCTCACCCCTCGGGACAGGAAGTGTCTACGAGCAGTACTTC. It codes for CASSPLGTGSVYEQYF.